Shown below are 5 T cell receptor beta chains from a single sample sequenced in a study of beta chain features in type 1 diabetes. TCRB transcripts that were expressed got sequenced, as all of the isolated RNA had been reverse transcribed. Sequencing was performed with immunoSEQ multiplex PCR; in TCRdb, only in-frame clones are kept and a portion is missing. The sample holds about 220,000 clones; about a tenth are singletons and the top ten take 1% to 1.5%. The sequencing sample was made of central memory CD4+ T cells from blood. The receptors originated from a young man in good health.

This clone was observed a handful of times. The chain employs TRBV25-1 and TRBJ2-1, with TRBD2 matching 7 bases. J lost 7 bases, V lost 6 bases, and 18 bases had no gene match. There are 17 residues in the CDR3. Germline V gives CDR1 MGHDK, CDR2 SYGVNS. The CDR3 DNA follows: TGTGCCAGCAGAGGAATAAGAGCGGGATCGTCTAGGAATGAGCAGTTCTTC. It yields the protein CASRGIRAGSSRNEQFF. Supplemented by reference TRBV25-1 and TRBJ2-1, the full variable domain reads EADIYQTPRYLVIGTGKKITLECSQTMGHDKMYWYQQDPGMELHLIHYSYGVNSTEKGDLSSESTVSRIRTEHFPLTLESARPSHTSQYLCASRGIRAGSSRNEQFFGPGTRLTVL.

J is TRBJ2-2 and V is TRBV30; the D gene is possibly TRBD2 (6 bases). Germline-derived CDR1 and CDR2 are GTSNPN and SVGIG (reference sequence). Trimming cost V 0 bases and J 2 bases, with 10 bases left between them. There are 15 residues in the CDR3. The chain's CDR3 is CAWSVGGLNTGELFF. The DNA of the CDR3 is TGTGCCTGGAGTGTCGGGGGTCTAAACACCGGGGAGCTGTTTTTT. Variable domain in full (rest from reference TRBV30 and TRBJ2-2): SQTIHQWPATLVQPVGSPLSLECTVEGTSNPNLYWYRQAAGRGLQLLFYSVGIGQISSEVPQNLSASRPQDRQFILSSKKLLLSDSGFYLCAWSVGGLNTGELFFGEGSRLTVL.

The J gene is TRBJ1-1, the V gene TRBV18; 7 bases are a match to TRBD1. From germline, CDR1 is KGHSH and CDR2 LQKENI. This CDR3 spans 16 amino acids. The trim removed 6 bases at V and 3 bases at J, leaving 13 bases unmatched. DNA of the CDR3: TGTGCCAGCTCGTTGAACAGGGGCGTCTGGTACACTGAAGCTTTCTTT. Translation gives CASSLNRGVWYTEAFF.

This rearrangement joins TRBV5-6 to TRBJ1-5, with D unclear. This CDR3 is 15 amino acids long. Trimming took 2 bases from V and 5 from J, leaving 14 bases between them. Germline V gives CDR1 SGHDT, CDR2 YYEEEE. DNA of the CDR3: TGTGCCAGCAGCTTTCGGCCCAGCAGTTATCAGCCCCAGCATTTT. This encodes CASSFRPSSYQPQHF.

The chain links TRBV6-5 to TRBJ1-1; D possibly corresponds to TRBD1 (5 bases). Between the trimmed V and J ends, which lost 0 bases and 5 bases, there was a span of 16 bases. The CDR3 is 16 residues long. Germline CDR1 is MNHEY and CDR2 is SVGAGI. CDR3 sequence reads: CASSYSPGLRRTEAFF. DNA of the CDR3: TGTGCCAGCAGTTACTCGCCGGGGCTTCGCCGTACTGAAGCTTTCTTT.